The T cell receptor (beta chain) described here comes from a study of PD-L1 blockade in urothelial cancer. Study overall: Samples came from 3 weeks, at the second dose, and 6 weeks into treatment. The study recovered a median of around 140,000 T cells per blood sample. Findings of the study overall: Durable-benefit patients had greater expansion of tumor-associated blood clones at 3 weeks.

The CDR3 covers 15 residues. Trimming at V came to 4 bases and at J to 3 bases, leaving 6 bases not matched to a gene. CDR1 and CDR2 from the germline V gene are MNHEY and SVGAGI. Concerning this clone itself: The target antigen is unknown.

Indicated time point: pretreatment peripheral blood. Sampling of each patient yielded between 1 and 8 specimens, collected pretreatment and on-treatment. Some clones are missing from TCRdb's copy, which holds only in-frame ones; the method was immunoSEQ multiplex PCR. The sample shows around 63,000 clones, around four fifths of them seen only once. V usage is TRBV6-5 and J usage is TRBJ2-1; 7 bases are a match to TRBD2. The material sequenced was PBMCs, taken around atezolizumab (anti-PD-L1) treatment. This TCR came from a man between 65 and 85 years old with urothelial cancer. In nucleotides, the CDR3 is TGTGCCAGCAGTTCGAGACTAGCCCTCTACAATGAGCAGTTCTTC. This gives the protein CASSSRLALYNEQFF.